This T cell receptor (beta chain) emerged from a study of radiotherapy plus CTLA-4 blockade in lung cancer. Overall study: Overall, around 20% of patients showed an objective response, while about 31% attained disease control.

This table comes from immunoSEQ multiplex PCR, and its TCRdb copy is limited to in-frame clones, with some not included. The table has tens of thousands of clones, around four fifths seen once. The germline V gene has CDR1 GTSNPN and CDR2 SVGIG (reference sequence). This CDR3 is 11 amino acids long. V was shortened by 3 bases and J by 6 bases, with 8 bases between the two germline ends. This chain joins TRBV30 and TRBJ1-2, with no clear D. The sequence was collected from a human donor with non-small cell lung cancer who had stable disease on radiotherapy plus ipilimumab. The sample in question was peripheral blood, obtained from a patient treated with radiotherapy plus ipilimumab. The CDR3 region is CAWRDWDGYTF. The CDR3, as DNA: TGTGCCTGGAGAGACTGGGATGGCTACACCTTC.